Listed below are T cell receptor beta chains from one sample, sequenced in a study of T cell repertoires in cytomegalovirus infection. TCRdb ran MiXCR on the reads and lists one entry per CDR3 protein. The table shows approximately 550,000 distinct CDR3 sequences, with approximately 15% occurring only once. Sequencing input: CD8+ T cells from PBMCs. The receptors derive from a human donor in good health (CMV status not recorded). Some clones in this sample may be carry-over from other donors' samples. Each CDR3 is given with its conserved first and last residue. The D gene is left open where the match is weak. Some rows mark clone size as missing; the rest say once, few, many or name a class of expanded clone.

DNA | CDR3 | size | J | D | V
TGCGCCAGCAGCCAAGTACGGAGGGGGCTGGGGACCGGGGAGCTGTTTTTT | CASSQVRRGLGTGELFF | . | TRBJ2-2 | . | TRBV4-1
TGTGCCAGCAGCGGCTCCACACAGGAAGCTTTCTTT | CASSGSTQEAFF | many | TRBJ1-1 | . | TRBV11-2
TGTGCCAGCAGTCGACAGGGCGCGGCTGGCTACACCTTC | CASSRQGAAGYTF | few | TRBJ1-2 | TRBD1 | TRBV6-6
TGTGCCAGCAGGTGGCAATCTAGCGGGAAGACGGCAGATACGCAGTATTTT | CASRWQSSGKTADTQYF | . | TRBJ2-3 | TRBD2 | TRBV27
TGTGCTAGTGCCTTGGGGACAGCTGAAGCTTTCTTT | CASALGTAEAFF | few | TRBJ1-1 | TRBD1 | TRBV12-5
TGTGCCAGCAGCTATGGGGGGCGAGGAGAGACCCAGTACTTC | CASSYGGRGETQYF | . | TRBJ2-5 | . | TRBV5-6
TGTGCCAGCAGCCCCACTAGCGGGGGATGGAGAACGCAGTATTTT | CASSPTSGGWRTQYF | few | TRBJ2-3 | TRBD2 | TRBV5-5
TGTGCCAGCAGCCTAGGGGGGGGGGGGCGGAGCACAGATACGCAGTATTTT | CASSLGGGGRSTDTQYF | . | TRBJ2-3 | . | TRBV9
TGTGCCAGCAGCTCAACAGGGGAGAACACCGGGGAGCTGTTTTTT | CASSSTGENTGELFF | many | TRBJ2-2 | TRBD1 | TRBV7-9
TGTGCCAGCAGTTACTCTGGCAGGGGGTTGAACACTGAAGCTTTCTTT | CASSYSGRGLNTEAFF | . | TRBJ1-1 | TRBD1 | TRBV6-8
TGTGCCAGCAGTTTATCCATCCCCCCGGAAACCTACGAGCAGTACTTC | CASSLSIPPETYEQYF | many | TRBJ2-7 | . | TRBV27
TGTGCCAGCAGCACCCGGACAGGGGGCATAGGTTACGAGCAGTACTTC | CASSTRTGGIGYEQYF | . | TRBJ2-7 | TRBD1 | TRBV11-2
TGTGCCAGCAGCTCTGTCGGCGACAGGATCCGGTTCTTC | CASSSVGDRIRFF | many | TRBJ2-1 | . | TRBV7-3
TGTGCCAGCAGCGTAGGGACAGGGTCAAATGGGGCCAACGTCCTGACTTTC | CASSVGTGSNGANVLTF | . | TRBJ2-6 | TRBD1 | TRBV9
TGTGCCAGCAGTTACTCGTCGTGGGACAGGATCCCCTACGAGCAGTACTTC | CASSYSSWDRIPYEQYF | . | TRBJ2-7 | TRBD1 | TRBV6-5
TGTGCCACCAGTGATTTCGGACAGGGCTCCGGGGAGACCCAGTACTTC | CATSDFGQGSGETQYF | . | TRBJ2-5 | TRBD1 | TRBV24-1
TGTGCCCTTCGAAGGAAGGGGACTAGCGGTACTGGCTCCTACAATGAGCAGTTCTTC | CALRRKGTSGTGSYNEQFF | . | TRBJ2-1 | TRBD2 | TRBV2
TGTGCCAGCAGGGGACTAGCCTACGAGCAGTACTTC | CASRGLAYEQYF | few | TRBJ2-7 | TRBD2 | TRBV27
TGTGCCAGCAGCCCGGGACACGGTAGCGACGAGCAGTACTTC | CASSPGHGSDEQYF | many | TRBJ2-7 | . | TRBV11-2
TGTGCCAGCAGCCCCGGCGAGGTGGTCACTGAAGCTTTCTTT | CASSPGEVVTEAFF | . | TRBJ1-1 | . | TRBV4-2
TGTGCCAGCAGAGTCACCATCCACAGGGAGAACACCGGGGAGCTGTTTTTT | CASRVTIHRENTGELFF | . | TRBJ2-2 | . | TRBV28
TGTGCCAGCAGCTTAGTCGGGCGGGAGGGTAATGAGCAGTTCTTC | CASSLVGREGNEQFF | few | TRBJ2-1 | TRBD2 | TRBV11-2
TGTGCCAGCAGCTTTTCAGGGAGCAAAAACATTCAGTACTTC | CASSFSGSKNIQYF | many | TRBJ2-4 | . | TRBV11-2
TGCGCCAGCAGCTTGAACAGGGATTTAGATGGCTACACCTTC | CASSLNRDLDGYTF | few | TRBJ1-2 | . | TRBV5-1
TGTGCCAGCAGTGAAGGGTCCCTCTTGAGGTACGAGCAGTACTTC | CASSEGSLLRYEQYF | many | TRBJ2-7 | . | TRBV6-1
TGTGCCAGTAGTATCTCTCTCTATGAGCAGTTCTTC | CASSISLYEQFF | . | TRBJ2-1 | . | TRBV19
TGTGCCAGCAGCCCTAAGGCGTCAGCCGGCAATCAGCCCCAGCATTTT | CASSPKASAGNQPQHF | many | TRBJ1-5 | . | TRBV27
TGTGCCAGCAGCTTAGACAGGAACACTGCAGCTTTCTTT | CASSLDRNTAAFF | once | TRBJ1-1 | . | TRBV11-3
TGTGCCAGCAGCCTTGGGACAGGGAGCGAGCAGTACTTC | CASSLGTGSEQYF | many | TRBJ2-7 | TRBD1 | TRBV7-9
TGTGCCAGCAGCTTAGTTGGTGGACAGGGATACGAGCAGTACTTC | CASSLVGGQGYEQYF | many | TRBJ2-7 | TRBD1 | TRBV11-1
TGTGCCAGCGTAATGGCGGCAGTGGGACCAACTAGCACAGATACGCAGTATTTT | CASVMAAVGPTSTDTQYF | few | TRBJ2-3 | . | TRBV14
TGTGCCATCAGTGAGTCGATTTTAAGGGGTGGACAAAGCAATCAGCCCCAGCATTTT | CAISESILRGGQSNQPQHF | few | TRBJ1-5 | . | TRBV10-3
TGTGCCAGCAGGAAGGCGACAGAACCCTACAATGAGCAGTTCTTC | CASRKATEPYNEQFF | few | TRBJ2-1 | . | TRBV6-1
TGTGCCAGCAGTTTACGGCAGGGGGCTTACGAGCAGTACTTC | CASSLRQGAYEQYF | many | TRBJ2-7 | TRBD1 | TRBV7-9
TGTGCCAGCAGCTCGACTAGGAGCTCCTACAATGAGCAGTTCTTC | CASSSTRSSYNEQFF | . | TRBJ2-1 | . | TRBV7-6
TGTTCCAGCCTAAGGGAGGCCGGGGGGCTGTTTTTT | CSSLREAGGLFF | . | TRBJ2-2 | . | TRBV7-9
TGCGCCAGCCAGCGGACCGGGACAGGGGCGATCAATGGGCAGTTCTTC | CASQRTGTGAINGQFF | . | TRBJ2-1 | TRBD1 | TRBV5-1